This entry lists 20 T cell receptor beta chains sequenced from one sample in a study of blood T cell repertoires in COVID-19. Assay: immunoSEQ multiplex PCR; the TCRdb copy retains only in-frame clones and omits some. The table records a few hundred thousand clones, 86% of them present only once. The specimen was peripheral blood. Every receptor here comes from a man aged 50 to 60 with acute or convalescent COVID-19.

This CDR3 reads CASMAKGVFGEQYF. Written as DNA, the CDR3 is TGTGCCAGCATGGCGAAGGGGGTATTTGGCGAGCAGTACTTC. This chain joins TRBV27 and TRBJ2-7, with D perhaps TRBD1 (6 bases). V lost 7 bases and J lost 6, with 19 bases in between. This CDR3 spans 14 amino acids. In germline, CDR1 is MNHEY, CDR2 SMNVEV (reference sequence).

This clone occurred a few times. J is TRBJ2-2 and V is TRBV7-9, with 10 bases fitting TRBD1. Trimming took 10 bases from V and 6 from J; bases not matched to a gene: 11. CDR3 length equals 15 residues. CDR1 is SEHNR and CDR2 is FQNEAQ in the germline V gene (reference sequence). CDR3 DNA sequence: TGTGCCATCCAAGGGGGACAGGGGCTCTCCGGGGAGCTGTTTTTT. It specifies CAIQGGQGLSGELFF.

V is TRBV5-1 and J is TRBJ1-4, with D unclear. Trimming took 0 bases from V and 5 from J, leaving 11 bases between them. The length of the CDR3 is 15 residues. CDR1 and CDR2 from the germline V gene are SGHRS and YFSETQ. The CDR3 loop reads CASSLASGLNEKLFF. Here the CDR3 DNA reads TGCGCCAGCAGCTTGGCCTCCGGGTTAAATGAAAAACTGTTTTTT.

The rearrangement links TRBV10-1 to TRBJ1-4; D is perhaps TRBD1 (6 bases). This CDR3 is built from 16 residues. Deletions cut 0 bases from V and 8 bases from J, with 16 bases between. Germline V gene data show CDR1 as WNHNN and CDR2 as SYGVQD (reference sequence). The CDR3 sequence is CASSESAGGRREKLFF. The CDR3 DNA sequence: TGCGCCAGCAGTGAGTCGGCGGGGGGGCGACGGGAAAAACTGTTTTTT.

The chain recombines TRBV18 with TRBJ2-7, with D tentatively TRBD1 (5 bases). Trimming removed 0 bases from V and 2 bases from J, with 8 bases in between. Germline values: CDR1 KGHSH, CDR2 LQKENI. The CDR3 has 14 residues. CDR3 amino acids: CASSPPEQAYEQYF. In DNA, the CDR3 is TGTGCCAGCTCACCACCGGAACAGGCCTACGAGCAGTACTTC.

Of note for this clone: The sample contains more than one DNA sequence encoding this CDR3. The gene calls are TRBV27 and TRBJ1-1, with no clear D. The CDR3 totals 14 residues. Trimming pared 6 bases from V and 3 bases from J, leaving 14 bases between. The germline V gene has CDR1 MNHEY and CDR2 SMNVEV (reference sequence). CDR3 sequence (DNA): TGTGCCAGCAGGCCCGGCGGGAGGGACACTGAAGCTTTCTTT. It is translated as CASRPGGRDTEAFF.

This chain uses TRBV13 with TRBJ1-1; perhaps TRBD1 as D (6 bases). There are 16 residues in the CDR3. The V and J ends lost 3 bases and 3 bases respectively, with 17 bases between them. Germline V gene sequence: CDR1 PRHDT, CDR2 FYEKMQ (reference sequence). DNA for the CDR3: TGTGCCAGCAGCTTCCCCCTGGGGGCAGGAGACACTGAAGCTTTCTTT. This gives the protein CASSFPLGAGDTEAFF. Looking up the rest from reference TRBV13 and TRBJ1-1 gives the full variable domain: AAGVIQSPRHLIKEKRETATLKCYPIPRHDTVYWYQQGPGQDPQFLISFYEKMQSDKGSIPDRFSAQQFSDYHSELNMSSLELGDSALYFCASSFPLGAGDTEAFFGQGTRLTVV.

The chain joins TRBV6-5 to TRBJ1-1; 10 bases align to TRBD1. The CDR3 runs to 16 residues. The germline gives CDR1 MNHEY, CDR2 SVGAGI. V shed 4 bases, J shed 5 bases, and the junction held 10 bases outside the gene matches. This CDR3 reads CASSSGTGARGTEAFF. In DNA form, the CDR3 reads TGTGCCAGCAGTTCCGGGACAGGGGCCCGAGGGACTGAAGCTTTCTTT.

The gene calls are TRBV5-6 and TRBJ2-3; D unresolved. The CDR3 has 14 residues. V shed 2 bases and J shed 0 bases, with 7 bases lying between them. CDR1 is SGHDT and CDR2 is YYEEEE in the germline V gene. This CDR3 reads CASSFSSSTDTQYF. The CDR3, as DNA: TGTGCCAGCAGCTTTAGCTCTAGCACAGATACGCAGTATTTT. The variable domain in full, with the rest retrieved from reference TRBV5-6 and TRBJ2-3, is DAGVTQSPTHLIKTRGQQVTLRCSPKSGHDTVSWYQQALGQGPQFIFQYYEEEERQRGNFPDRFSGHQFPNYSSELNVNALLLGDSALYLCASSFSSSTDTQYFGPGTRLTVL.

The rearrangement links TRBV29-1 to TRBJ1-5, with TRBD1 matching over 7 bases. The CDR3 runs 12 residues. The V segment lost 6 bases and the J segment 6 bases; nucleotides outside the gene matches: 5. Germline-derived CDR1 and CDR2 are SQVTM and ANQGSEA. CDR3 region: CSVREGAQPQHF. CDR3 DNA sequence: TGCAGCGTGCGGGAGGGGGCTCAGCCCCAGCATTTT.

This chain connects TRBV7-9 to TRBJ1-4, with D possibly matching TRBD1 (6 bases). This CDR3 comprises 12 residues. CDR1 is SEHNR and CDR2 is FQNEAQ in the germline V gene (reference sequence). V lost 5 bases to trimming and J lost 8 bases, with 9 bases between them. The CDR3 reads CASSGQQEKLFF. The DNA of the CDR3 is TGTGCCAGCAGCGGACAGCAGGAAAAACTGTTTTTT.

The chain links TRBV6-5 to TRBJ1-1; D is undetermined. Trimming removed 0 bases at V and 5 bases at J, with 10 bases between. This CDR3 spans 14 amino acids. Germline CDR1 and CDR2: MNHEY and SVGAGI. The CDR3 reads CASSYSEGRTEAFF. CDR3 coding DNA: TGTGCCAGCAGTTACTCGGAAGGGAGGACTGAAGCTTTCTTT.

This clone was detected once. This chain joins TRBV30 and TRBJ1-6; tentatively, D is TRBD1 (5 bases). The CDR3 is 14 residues long. The germline V and J ends were trimmed by 2 bases and 4 bases, with 9 bases remaining between them. Germline assignment: CDR1 GTSNPN and CDR2 SVGIG (reference sequence). CDR3 loop: CAWSLNRYNSPLHF. CDR3 DNA: TGTGCCTGGAGTCTCAACAGGTATAATTCACCCCTCCACTTT.

This clone turned up a few times. The V and J genes are TRBV19 and TRBJ1-4, with TRBD1 as a possible D gene (5 bases). Germline values: CDR1 LNHDA, CDR2 SQIVND (reference sequence). V shed 5 bases and J shed 7 bases, with 14 bases lying between them. The CDR3 runs 14 residues. The CDR3 region has the DNA TGTGCCAGTAGTGCCGCGGGGGTTCGTGAAAAACTGTTTTTT. Its protein product is CASSAAGVREKLFF.

The rearrangement joins TRBV6-5 to TRBJ2-5; 9 positions agree with TRBD1. The germline V gene has CDR1 MNHEY and CDR2 SVGAGI. V gave up 0 bases and J gave up 6 bases; unmatched junction bases: 8. The CDR3 length is 16 residues. This chain's CDR3 is CASSYSGGTGTKTQYF. Here the CDR3 DNA reads TGTGCCAGCAGTTACTCGGGGGGGACAGGGACGAAGACCCAGTACTTC.

The chain couples TRBV6-5 to TRBJ2-3; TRBD2 matches at 9 bases. With 10 bases clipped from V and 2 bases from J, the junction kept 10 bases outside the gene matches. Germline assignment: CDR1 MNHEY and CDR2 SVGAGI. This CDR3 comprises 15 residues. The CDR3 sequence: CATQPRGGDTDTQYF. The DNA of the CDR3 is TGTGCCACCCAACCTCGCGGGGGGGACACAGATACGCAGTATTTT.

The rearrangement uses TRBV5-6 and TRBJ2-7; D ambiguous. V was clipped by 0 bases and J by 7 bases, with 23 bases between them. In germline, CDR1 is SGHDT, CDR2 YYEEEE. The CDR3 has 17 residues. CDR3 region: CASSLGSGHPRREEQYF. DNA of the CDR3: TGTGCCAGCAGCTTGGGGTCCGGCCACCCTAGGAGAGAGGAGCAGTACTTC.

The rearrangement links TRBV7-3 to TRBJ2-3, with D possibly matching TRBD1 (5 bases). The CDR3 sequence is 14 residues long. Trimming left V 2 bases short and J 3 bases short, with 9 bases between. Germline V gene lookup returns CDR1 SGHTA and CDR2 FQGTGA. The CDR3 loop is CASSLGQGTDTQYF. CDR3 nucleotide sequence: TGTGCCAGCAGCTTAGGGCAGGGAACAGATACGCAGTATTTT.

This chain connects TRBV5-1 to TRBJ1-3; D gene unclear. This CDR3 is built from 15 residues. Germline V gene sequence: CDR1 SGHRS, CDR2 YFSETQ. V lost 0 bases to trimming and J lost 0 bases, with 7 bases between them. CDR3 sequence reads: CASSLVAGSGNTIYF. The CDR3 DNA reads as TGCGCCAGCAGCTTGGTAGCGGGCTCTGGAAACACCATATATTTT.

The chain combines TRBV10-2 with TRBJ2-4; perhaps TRBD1 as D (5 bases). Trimming stripped 3 bases from V and 8 bases from J, with 11 bases between. CDR1 and CDR2 from the germline V gene are WSHSY and SAAADI. The CDR3 is 13 amino acids. In DNA form, the CDR3 reads TGCGCCAGCAGTGATTATGTAGGGGACATTCAGTACTTC. This translates into CASSDYVGDIQYF.